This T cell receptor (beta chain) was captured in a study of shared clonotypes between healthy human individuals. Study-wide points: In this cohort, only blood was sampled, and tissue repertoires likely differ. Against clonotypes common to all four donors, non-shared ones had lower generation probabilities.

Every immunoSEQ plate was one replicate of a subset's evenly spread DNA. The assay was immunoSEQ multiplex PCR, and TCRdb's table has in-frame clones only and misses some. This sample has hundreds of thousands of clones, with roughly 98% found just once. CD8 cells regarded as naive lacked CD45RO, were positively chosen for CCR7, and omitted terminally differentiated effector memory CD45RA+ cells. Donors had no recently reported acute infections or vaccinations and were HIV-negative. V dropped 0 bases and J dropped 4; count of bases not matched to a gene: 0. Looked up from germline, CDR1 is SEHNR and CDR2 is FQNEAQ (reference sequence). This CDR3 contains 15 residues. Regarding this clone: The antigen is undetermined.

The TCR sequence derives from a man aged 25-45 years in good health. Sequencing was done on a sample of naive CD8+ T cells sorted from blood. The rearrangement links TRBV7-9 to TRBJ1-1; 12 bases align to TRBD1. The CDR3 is CASSLAGQGATEAFF. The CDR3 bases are TGTGCCAGCAGCTTAGCGGGACAGGGGGCCACTGAAGCTTTCTTT.